The 8 T cell receptor beta chains in this list originate from one sample, sequenced in a study of molecular identifiers for immune sequencing clone quantification. TCRdb fed the PCR reads into MiXCR, producing one record per CDR3 protein. This table holds under 650,000 distinct CDR3 sequences, nearly 20% found once. Sequencing used naive CD8+ T cells from blood, with Jurkat cell RNA spiked in. This sample's subset: FACS-sorted CD8+CD4-CCR7+CD45RA+ naive T cells. These receptors were collected from a human donor in good health. Some libraries in this study had Jurkat cell RNA spiked in.

V is TRBV12-3 or TRBV12-4 and J is TRBJ2-7, with 11 bases that match TRBD2. The CDR3 loop spans 15 amino acids. The ends lost 3 bases at V and 5 bases at J; junction bases unmatched: 6. The CDR3 region is CASSFRLAGSHEQYF. CDR3 in DNA: TGTGCCAGCAGTTTCAGACTAGCGGGAAGTCACGAGCAGTACTTC.

This clonotype occurred many times. The chain employs TRBV12-3 or TRBV12-4 and TRBJ2-5, with 9 bases aligning to TRBD2. CDR3 length: 16 residues. Trimming cost V 1 base and J 5 bases; bases outside gene matches: 8. The CDR3 DNA is TGTGCCAGCAGTTTAGGTAGCGGGGGTCCCGGGGAGACCCAGTACTTC. Protein sequence: CASSLGSGGPGETQYF.

Comments on this clonotype: Mismatch with germline at one junction end may stem from a read error. This sequence joins TRBV12-3 or TRBV12-4 and TRBJ1-2, with D unclear. This CDR3 comprises 14 residues. This CDR3 reads CASTKEGSPFGCTF. Here the CDR3 DNA reads TGTGCCAGCACCAAGGAAGGGAGTCCTTTTGGCTGCACCTTC.

Ten or more counts support this clonotype. The chain joins TRBV6-5 to TRBJ2-2; D gene ambiguous. Germline CDR1 MNHEY, CDR2 SVGAGI. V was trimmed by 0 bases and J by 3 bases, leaving 5 bases between them. This CDR3 region has 14 residues. In nucleotides, the CDR3 is TGTGCCAGCAGTTACTCTGCGTACACCGGGGAGCTGTTTTTT. It codes for CASSYSAYTGELFF.

This clonotype was seen many times. The genes are TRBV9 and TRBJ2-3, with 10 bases aligning to TRBD2. This CDR3 contains 18 residues. CDR1 and CDR2 from the germline V gene are SGDLS and YYNGEE. V shed 1 base and J 2 bases; nucleotides not matched to a gene: 10. In DNA form, the CDR3 reads TGTGCCAGCAGCGTAAGCGGGCTAGCGGGAGATTTCACAGATACGCAGTATTTT. Protein sequence: CASSVSGLAGDFTDTQYF.

This clonotype was observed at least ten times. The V gene is TRBV7-9, the J gene TRBJ1-1; 8 nucleotides align to TRBD1. The trim removed 7 bases at V and 3 bases at J, leaving 7 bases unmatched. The CDR3 loop spans 14 amino acids. Germline-derived CDR1 and CDR2 are SEHNR and FQNEAQ (reference sequence). In nucleotides, the CDR3 is TGTGCCAGCAAGGACAGGGCTGAAGACACTGAAGCTTTCTTT. This translates into CASKDRAEDTEAFF.

In this sample, this clonotype turned up a few times. This sequence joins TRBV12-5 and TRBJ2-1; D gene ambiguous. Trimming stripped 3 bases from V and 8 bases from J, with 14 bases between. CDR1 and CDR2 (germline): LGHNT, FRNRAP. The CDR3 contains 14 residues. The CDR3 loop reads CASGFAPSTYEQFF. CDR3 in DNA: TGTGCTAGTGGTTTCGCCCCCAGTACTTATGAGCAGTTCTTC.

This clonotype occurred a few times. V usage is TRBV19 and J usage is TRBJ2-2, with D uncertain. The CDR3 consists of 12 residues. V dropped 9 bases and J dropped 8 bases, with 13 bases sitting between them. Germline-derived CDR1 and CDR2 are LNHDA and SQIVND (reference sequence). Here the CDR3 reads CASRAHRGELFF. CDR3 DNA sequence: TGTGCCAGCCGCGCGCACCGGGGGGAGCTGTTTTTT.